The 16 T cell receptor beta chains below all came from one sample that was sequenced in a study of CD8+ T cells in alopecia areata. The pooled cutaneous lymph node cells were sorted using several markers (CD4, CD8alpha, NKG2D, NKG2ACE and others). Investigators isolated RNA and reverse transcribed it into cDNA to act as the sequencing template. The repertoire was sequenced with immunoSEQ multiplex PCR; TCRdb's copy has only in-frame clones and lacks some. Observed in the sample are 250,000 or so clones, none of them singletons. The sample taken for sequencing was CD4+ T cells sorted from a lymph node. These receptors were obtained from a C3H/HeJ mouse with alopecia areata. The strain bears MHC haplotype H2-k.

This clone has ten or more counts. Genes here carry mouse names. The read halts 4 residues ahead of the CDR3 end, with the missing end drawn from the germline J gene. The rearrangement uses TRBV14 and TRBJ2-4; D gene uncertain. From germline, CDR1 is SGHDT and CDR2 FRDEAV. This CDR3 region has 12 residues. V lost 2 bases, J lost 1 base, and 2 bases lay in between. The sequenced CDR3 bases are TGTGCCAGCAGTTTTGGTCAAAAC. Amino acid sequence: CASSFGQN. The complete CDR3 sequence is CASSFGQNTLYF.

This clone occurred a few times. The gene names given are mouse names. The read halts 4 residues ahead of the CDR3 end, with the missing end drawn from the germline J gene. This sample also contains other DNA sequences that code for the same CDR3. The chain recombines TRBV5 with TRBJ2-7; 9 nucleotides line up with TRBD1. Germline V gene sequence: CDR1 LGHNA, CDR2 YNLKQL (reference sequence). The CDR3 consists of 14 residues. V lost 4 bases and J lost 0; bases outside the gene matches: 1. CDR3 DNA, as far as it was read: TGTGCCAGCAGCCCGACAGGGGGCTCCTAT. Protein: CASSPTGGSY. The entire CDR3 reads CASSPTGGSYEQYF.

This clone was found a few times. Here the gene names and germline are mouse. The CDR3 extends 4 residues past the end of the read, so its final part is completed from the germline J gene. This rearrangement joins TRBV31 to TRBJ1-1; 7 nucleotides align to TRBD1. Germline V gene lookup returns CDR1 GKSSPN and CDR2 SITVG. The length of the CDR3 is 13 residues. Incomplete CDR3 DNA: TGTGCCTGGAGTCTAGGCAGGGGGGCA. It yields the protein CAWSLGRGA. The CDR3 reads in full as CAWSLGRGAEVFF. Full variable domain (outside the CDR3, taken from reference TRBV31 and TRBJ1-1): AQTIHQWPVAEIKAVGSPLSLGCTIKGKSSPNLYWYWQATGGTLQQLFYSITVGQVESVVQLNLSASRPKDDQFILSTEKLLLSHSGFYLCAWSLGRGAEVFFGKGTRLTVV.

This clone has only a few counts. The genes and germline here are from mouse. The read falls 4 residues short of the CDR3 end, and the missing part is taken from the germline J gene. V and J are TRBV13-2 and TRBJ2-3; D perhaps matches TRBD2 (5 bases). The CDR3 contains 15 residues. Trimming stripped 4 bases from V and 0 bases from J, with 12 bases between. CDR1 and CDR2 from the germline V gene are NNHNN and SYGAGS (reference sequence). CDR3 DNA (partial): TGTGCCAGCGGTCCTCTGACTGCTAGTGCAGAA. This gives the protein CASGPLTASAE. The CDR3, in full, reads CASGPLTASAETLYF.

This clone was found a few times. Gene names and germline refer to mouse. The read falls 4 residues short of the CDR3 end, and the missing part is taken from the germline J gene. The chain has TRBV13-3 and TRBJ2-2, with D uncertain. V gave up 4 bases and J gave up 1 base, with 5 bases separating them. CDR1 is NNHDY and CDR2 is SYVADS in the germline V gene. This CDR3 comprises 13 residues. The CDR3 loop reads CASSPRNTGQLYF. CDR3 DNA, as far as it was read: TGTGCCAGCAGTCCCAGAAACACCGGG.

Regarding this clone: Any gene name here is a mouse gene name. CDR3 sequence: CASSDDGGADQDTQYF. The part of the CDR3 DNA that was read is TGTGCCAGCAGTGATGATGGGGGAGCGGACCAAGAC. The chain joins TRBV13-3 to TRBJ2-5, with D possibly TRBD2 on 6 matching bases. From the germline J gene comes the end of the CDR3, since the read stops 4 residues before it. From germline, CDR1 is NNHDY and CDR2 SYVADS. This CDR3 is built from 16 residues. The V and J ends lost 0 bases and 1 base respectively, with 12 bases between them.

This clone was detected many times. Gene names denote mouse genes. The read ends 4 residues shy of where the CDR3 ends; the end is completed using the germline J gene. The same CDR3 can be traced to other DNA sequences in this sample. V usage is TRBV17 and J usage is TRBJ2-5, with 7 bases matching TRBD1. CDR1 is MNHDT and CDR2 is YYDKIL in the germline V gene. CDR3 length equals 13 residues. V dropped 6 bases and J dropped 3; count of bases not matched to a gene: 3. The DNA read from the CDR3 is TGTGCTAGCAGCAGGGACAGACAAGAC. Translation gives CASSRDRQD. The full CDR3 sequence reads CASSRDRQDTQYF.

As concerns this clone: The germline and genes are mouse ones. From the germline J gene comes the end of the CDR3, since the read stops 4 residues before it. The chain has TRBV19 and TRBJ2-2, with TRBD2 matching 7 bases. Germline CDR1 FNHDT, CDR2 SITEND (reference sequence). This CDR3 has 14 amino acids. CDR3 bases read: TGTGCCAGCAGTATACTGGGGGAAGGCGGG. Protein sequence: CASSILGEGG. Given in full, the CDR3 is CASSILGEGGQLYF.

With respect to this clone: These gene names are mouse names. The covered CDR3 bases are TGTGCCTGGAGGTGGACAGGGCCCTATAATTCGCCC. It yields the protein CAWRWTGPYNSP. The whole CDR3 reads CAWRWTGPYNSPLYF. The rearrangement joins TRBV31 to TRBJ1-6; 8 bases match TRBD1. The CDR3 end lies 3 residues beyond the end of the read and is filled in from the germline J gene. TRBJ1-6 is an ORF for which the function is uncertain. CDR3 length: 15 residues. V was pared by 3 bases and J by 2 bases, with 3 bases of the junction left unmatched. Germline V gene data show CDR1 as GKSSPN and CDR2 as SITVG.

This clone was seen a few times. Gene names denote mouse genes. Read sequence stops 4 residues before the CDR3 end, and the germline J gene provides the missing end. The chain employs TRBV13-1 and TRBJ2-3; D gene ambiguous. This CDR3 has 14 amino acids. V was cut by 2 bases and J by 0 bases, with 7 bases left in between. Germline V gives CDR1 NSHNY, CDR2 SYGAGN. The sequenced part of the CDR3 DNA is TGTGCCAGCAGTGACCAGGCTAGTGCAGAA. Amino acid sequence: CASSDQASAE. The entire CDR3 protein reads CASSDQASAETLYF.

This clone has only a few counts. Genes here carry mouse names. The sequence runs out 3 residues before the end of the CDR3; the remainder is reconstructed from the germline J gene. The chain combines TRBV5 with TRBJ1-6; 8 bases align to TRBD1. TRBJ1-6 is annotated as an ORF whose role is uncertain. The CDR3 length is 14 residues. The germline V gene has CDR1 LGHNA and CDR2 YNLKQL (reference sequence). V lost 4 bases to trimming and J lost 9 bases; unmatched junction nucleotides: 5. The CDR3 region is CASSRDRGSSPLYF. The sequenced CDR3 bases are TGTGCCAGCAGCCGAGACAGGGGATCTTCGCCC.

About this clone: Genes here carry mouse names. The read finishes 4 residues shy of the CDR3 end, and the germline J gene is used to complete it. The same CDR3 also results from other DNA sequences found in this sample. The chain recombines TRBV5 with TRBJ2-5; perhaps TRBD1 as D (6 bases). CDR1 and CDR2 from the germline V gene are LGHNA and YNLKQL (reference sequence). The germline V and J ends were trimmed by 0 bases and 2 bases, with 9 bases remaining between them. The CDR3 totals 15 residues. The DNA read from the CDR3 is TGTGCCAGCAGCCAAGAGCGGGACATCCAAGAC. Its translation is CASSQERDIQD. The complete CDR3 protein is CASSQERDIQDTQYF.

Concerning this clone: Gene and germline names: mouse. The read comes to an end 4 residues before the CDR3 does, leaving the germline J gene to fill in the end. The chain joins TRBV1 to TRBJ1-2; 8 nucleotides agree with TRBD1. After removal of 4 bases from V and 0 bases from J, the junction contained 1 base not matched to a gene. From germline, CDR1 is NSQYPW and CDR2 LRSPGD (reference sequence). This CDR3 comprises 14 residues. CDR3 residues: CTCSEDRANSDYTF. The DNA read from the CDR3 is TGCACCTGCAGTGAGGACAGGGCAAACTCC. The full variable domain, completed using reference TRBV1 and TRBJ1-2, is VTLLEQNPRWRLVPRGQAVNLRCILKNSQYPWMSWYQQDLQKQLQWLFTLRSPGDKEVKSLPGADYLATRVTDTELRLQVANMSQGRTLYCTCSEDRANSDYTFGSGTRLLVI.

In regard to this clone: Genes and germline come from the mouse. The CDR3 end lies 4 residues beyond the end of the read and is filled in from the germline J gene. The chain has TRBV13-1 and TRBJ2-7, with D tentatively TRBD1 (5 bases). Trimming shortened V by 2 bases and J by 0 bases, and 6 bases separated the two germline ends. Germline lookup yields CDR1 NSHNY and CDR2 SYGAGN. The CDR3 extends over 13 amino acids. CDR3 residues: CASSERGSYEQYF. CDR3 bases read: TGTGCCAGCAGTGAGAGGGGCTCCTAT.

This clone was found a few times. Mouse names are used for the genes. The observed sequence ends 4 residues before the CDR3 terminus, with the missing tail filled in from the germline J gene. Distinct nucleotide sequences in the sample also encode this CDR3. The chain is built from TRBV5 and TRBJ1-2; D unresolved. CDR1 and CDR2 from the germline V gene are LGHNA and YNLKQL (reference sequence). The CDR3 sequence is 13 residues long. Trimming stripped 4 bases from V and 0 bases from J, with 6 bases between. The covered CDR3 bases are TGTGCCAGCAGCCCTACAACAAACTCC. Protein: CASSPTTNS. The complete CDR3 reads CASSPTTNSDYTF.

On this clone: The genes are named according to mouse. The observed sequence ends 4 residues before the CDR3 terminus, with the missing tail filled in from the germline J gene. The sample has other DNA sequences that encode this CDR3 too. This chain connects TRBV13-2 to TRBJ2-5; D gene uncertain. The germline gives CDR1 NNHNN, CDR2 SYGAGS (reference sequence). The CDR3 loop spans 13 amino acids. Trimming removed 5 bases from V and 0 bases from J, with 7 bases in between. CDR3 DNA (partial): TGTGCCAGCGGGACAATTAACCAAGAC. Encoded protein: CASGTINQD. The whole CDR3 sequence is CASGTINQDTQYF.